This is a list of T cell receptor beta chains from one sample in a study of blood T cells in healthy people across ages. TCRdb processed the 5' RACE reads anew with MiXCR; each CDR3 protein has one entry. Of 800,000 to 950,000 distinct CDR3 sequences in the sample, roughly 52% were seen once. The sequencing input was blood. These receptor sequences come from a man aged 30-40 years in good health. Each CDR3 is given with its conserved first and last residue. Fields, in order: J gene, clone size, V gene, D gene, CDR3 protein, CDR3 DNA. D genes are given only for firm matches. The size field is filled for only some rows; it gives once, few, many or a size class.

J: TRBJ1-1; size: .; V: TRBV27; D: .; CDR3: CASGGRGSDTEAFF; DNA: TGTGCCAGCGGGGGGCGGGGATCGGACACTGAAGCTTTCTTT
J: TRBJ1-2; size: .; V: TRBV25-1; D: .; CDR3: CASSGVGQWDGYTF; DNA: TGTGCCAGCAGTGGTGTCGGACAGTGGGATGGCTACACCTTC
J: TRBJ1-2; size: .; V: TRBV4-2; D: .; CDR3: CASSQGDENYGYTF; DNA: TGTGCCAGCAGCCAGGGGGACGAGAACTATGGCTACACCTTC
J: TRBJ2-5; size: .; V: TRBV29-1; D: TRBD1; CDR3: CSVEPQGAEGETQYF; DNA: TGCAGCGTTGAACCACAGGGGGCGGAGGGAGAGACCCAGTACTTC
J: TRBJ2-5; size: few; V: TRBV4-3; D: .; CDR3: CASSQWEGGETQYF; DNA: TGCGCCAGCAGCCAATGGGAGGGGGGTGAGACCCAGTACTTC
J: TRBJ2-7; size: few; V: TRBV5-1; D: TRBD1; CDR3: CASRYGTGPPTYEQYF; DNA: TGCGCCAGCAGATACGGGACAGGTCCCCCCACGTACGAGCAGTACTTC
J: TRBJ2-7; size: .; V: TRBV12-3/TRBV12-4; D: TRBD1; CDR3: CASTDGQGEQYF; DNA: TGTGCCAGCACCGATGGACAGGGCGAGCAGTACTTC
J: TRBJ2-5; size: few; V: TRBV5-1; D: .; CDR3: CASSSGRRETQYF; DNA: TGCGCCAGCAGTTCCGGGAGACGGGAGACCCAGTACTTC
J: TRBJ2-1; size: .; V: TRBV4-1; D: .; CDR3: CASSQPFGAYNEQFF; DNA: TGCGCCAGCAGCCAGCCCTTTGGGGCGTACAATGAGCAGTTCTTC
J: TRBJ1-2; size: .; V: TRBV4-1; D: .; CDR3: CASSPGGAPGYGYTF; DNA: TGCGCCAGCAGTCCGGGGGGGGCCCCGGGTTATGGCTACACCTTC
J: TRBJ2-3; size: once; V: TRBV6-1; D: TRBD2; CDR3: CASSEGIAGNTDTQYF; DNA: TGTGCCAGCAGTGAAGGGATAGCGGGAAACACAGATACGCAGTATTTT
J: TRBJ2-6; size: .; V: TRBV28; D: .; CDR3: CASSHTDTGANVLTF; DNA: TGTGCCAGCAGTCACACAGATACTGGGGCCAACGTCCTGACTTTC
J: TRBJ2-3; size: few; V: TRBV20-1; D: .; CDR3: CSATPNAGDTQYF; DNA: TGCAGTGCTACCCCGAATGCTGGGGATACGCAGTATTTT
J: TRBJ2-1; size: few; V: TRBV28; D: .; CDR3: CASEGGTGGHEQFF; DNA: TGTGCCAGCGAGGGGGGGACAGGCGGGCATGAGCAGTTCTTC
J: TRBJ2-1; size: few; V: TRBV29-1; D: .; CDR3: CSVELLGGDEQFF; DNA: TGCAGCGTTGAACTCCTCGGGGGCGATGAGCAGTTCTTC
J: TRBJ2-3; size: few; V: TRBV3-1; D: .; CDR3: CASSLLLVSTGTSTDTQYF; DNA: TGTGCCAGCAGCCTACTTCTCGTTTCGACAGGGACTAGCACAGATACGCAGTATTTT
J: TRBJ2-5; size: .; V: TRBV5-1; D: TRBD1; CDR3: CASSSLAGGMETQYF; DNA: TGCGCCAGCAGCTCATTGGCAGGGGGCATGGAGACCCAGTACTTC
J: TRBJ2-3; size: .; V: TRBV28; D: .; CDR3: CASSFGGRGPTDTQYF; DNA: TGTGCCAGCAGTTTTGGTGGGCGGGGGCCCACAGATACGCAGTATTTT
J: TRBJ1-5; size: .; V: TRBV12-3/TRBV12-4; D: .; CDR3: CASSFFGDSNQPQHF; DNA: TGTGCCAGCAGTTTTTTTGGGGATAGCAATCAGCCCCAGCATTTT
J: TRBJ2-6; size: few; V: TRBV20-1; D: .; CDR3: CSARDTISGANVLTF; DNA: TGCAGTGCTAGGGACACCATCTCTGGGGCCAACGTCCTGACTTTC
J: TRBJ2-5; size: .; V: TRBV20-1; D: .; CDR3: CSARVIGVQETQYF; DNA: TGCAGTGCTAGAGTCATCGGGGTCCAAGAGACCCAGTACTTC
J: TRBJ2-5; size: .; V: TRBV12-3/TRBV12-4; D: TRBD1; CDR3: CASKTAPGQSQFYQETQYF; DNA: TGTGCCAGCAAGACGGCCCCGGGACAGTCCCAATTTTACCAAGAGACCCAGTACTTC
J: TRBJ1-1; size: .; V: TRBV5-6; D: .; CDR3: CASSFTTEAFF; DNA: TGTGCCAGCAGCTTTACCACTGAAGCTTTCTTT
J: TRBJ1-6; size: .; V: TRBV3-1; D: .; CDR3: CASSQVTELHF; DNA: TGTGCCAGCAGCCAAGTGACCGAACTCCACTTT
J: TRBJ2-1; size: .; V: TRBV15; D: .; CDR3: CATSREAGTYNEQFF; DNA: TGTGCCACCAGCAGAGAAGCAGGAACCTACAATGAGCAGTTCTTC
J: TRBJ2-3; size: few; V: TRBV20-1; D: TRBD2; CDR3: CSAPSGVTDTQYF; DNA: TGCAGTGCCCCTAGCGGGGTGACAGATACGCAGTATTTT
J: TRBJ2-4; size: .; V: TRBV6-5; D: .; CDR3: CASSYGDPAGLAKNIQYF; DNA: TGTGCCAGCAGTTACGGCGATCCGGCAGGGTTAGCCAAAAACATTCAGTACTTC
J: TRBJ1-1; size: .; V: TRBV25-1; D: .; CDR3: CASSEYIYGRDRTEAFF; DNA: TGTGCCAGCAGTGAATATATATATGGTAGGGACCGCACTGAAGCTTTCTTT
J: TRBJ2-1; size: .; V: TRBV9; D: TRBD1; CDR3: CASSEPGQGTRSYNEQFF; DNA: TGTGCCAGCAGCGAACCGGGACAGGGGACTCGCTCCTACAATGAGCAGTTCTTC
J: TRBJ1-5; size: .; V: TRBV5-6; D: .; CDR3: CASSQGSGDVPQHF; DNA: TGTGCCAGCAGTCAAGGGTCCGGTGATGTGCCCCAGCATTTT
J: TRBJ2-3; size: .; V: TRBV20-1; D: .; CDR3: CSASRPTTSTDTQYF; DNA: TGCAGTGCTAGTCGTCCGACAACTAGCACAGATACGCAGTATTTT
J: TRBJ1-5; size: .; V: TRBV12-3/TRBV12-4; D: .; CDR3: CASAVAQGPQHF; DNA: TGTGCCAGCGCCGTGGCGCAGGGACCCCAGCATTTT
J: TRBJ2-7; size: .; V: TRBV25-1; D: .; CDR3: CASQLPGARGEQYF; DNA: TGTGCCAGTCAACTCCCGGGGGCCAGGGGCGAGCAGTACTTC
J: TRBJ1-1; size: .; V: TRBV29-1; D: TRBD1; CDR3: CSGSPQDRGTEAFF; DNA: TGCAGCGGTAGCCCACAGGACAGGGGTACTGAAGCTTTCTTT
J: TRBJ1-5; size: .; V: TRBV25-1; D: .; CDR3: CASSETRDSNQPQHF; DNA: TGTGCCAGCAGTGAGACAAGGGATAGCAATCAGCCCCAGCATTTT
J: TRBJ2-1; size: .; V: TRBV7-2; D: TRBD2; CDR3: CASSFEGGPHNEQFF; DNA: TGTGCCAGCAGCTTCGAGGGAGGGCCCCACAATGAGCAGTTCTTC
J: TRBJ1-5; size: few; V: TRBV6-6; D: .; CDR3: CASSSFIGGLKPQHF; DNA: TGTGCCAGCAGTTCGTTTATAGGGGGGCTGAAGCCCCAGCATTTT
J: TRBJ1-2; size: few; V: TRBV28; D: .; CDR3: CASSRSIDYGYTF; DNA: TGTGCCAGCAGCCGTTCGATCGACTATGGCTACACCTTC
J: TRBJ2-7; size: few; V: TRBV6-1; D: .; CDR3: CASSVNPSYEQYF; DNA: TGTGCCAGCAGTGTTAATCCTTCCTACGAGCAGTACTTC
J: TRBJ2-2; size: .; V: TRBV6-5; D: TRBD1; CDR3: CASSTGGRNGELFF; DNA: TGTGCCAGCAGTACAGGGGGCAGGAACGGGGAGCTGTTTTTT
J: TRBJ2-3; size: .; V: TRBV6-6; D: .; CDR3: CASSPRTTDTQYF; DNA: TGTGCCAGCAGTCCTCGTACCACAGATACGCAGTATTTT
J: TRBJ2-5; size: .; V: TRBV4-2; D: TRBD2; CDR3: CASSQVGLAGGPYNEQYF; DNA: TGTGCCAGCAGCCAAGTAGGCCTAGCGGGGGGGCCCTACAATGAGCAGTACTTC
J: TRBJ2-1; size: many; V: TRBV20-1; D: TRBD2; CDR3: CSARGRGAARDEQFF; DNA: TGCAGTGCTAGGGGGCGGGGGGCCGCTCGTGATGAGCAGTTCTTC
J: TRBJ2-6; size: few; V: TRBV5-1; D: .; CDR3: CASSQTFSGANVLTF; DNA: TGCGCCAGCAGCCAGACTTTCTCTGGGGCCAACGTCCTGACTTTC
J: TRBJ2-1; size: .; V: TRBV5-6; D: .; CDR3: CASSLGGVSYNEQFF; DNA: TGTGCCAGCAGCTTGGGGGGGGTCTCCTACAATGAGCAGTTCTTC
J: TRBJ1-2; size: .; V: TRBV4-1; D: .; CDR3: CASSQEARAVDYGYTF; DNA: TGCGCCAGCAGCCAAGAAGCGCGGGCTGTCGACTATGGCTACACCTTC
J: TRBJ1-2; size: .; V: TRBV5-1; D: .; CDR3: CASSLLGPGQRINYGYTF; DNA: TGCGCCAGCAGCTTGTTGGGGCCTGGACAGAGGATTAACTATGGCTACACCTTC
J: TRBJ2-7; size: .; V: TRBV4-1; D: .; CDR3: CASSQERGGGYEQYF; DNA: TGCGCCAGCAGCCAAGAGAGAGGGGGGGGATACGAGCAGTACTTC
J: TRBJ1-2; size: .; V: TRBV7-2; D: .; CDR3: CASSPRQADPYGYTF; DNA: TGTGCCAGCAGCCCGCGACAGGCTGACCCGTATGGCTACACCTTC